This entry lists 30 T cell receptor beta chains sequenced from one sample in a study of cytomegalovirus exposure and HLA in healthy donors. 60 Vbeta and 13 Jbeta primers were used in PCR. Only in-frame clones appear in the TCRdb table, and some are missing; sequencing was by immunoSEQ multiplex PCR. The sample records 150,000 to 160,000 clones, over 65% being singletons. Sequencing was carried out using PBMCs. The receptors shown here come from a man aged 25-40 years in good health and CMV-seronegative.

For the CDR3, the DNA is TGTGCCAGCAGTTTTGGGCCCGGGGAGCTGTTTTTT. This sequence encodes CASSFGPGELFF. The rearrangement joins TRBV28 to TRBJ2-2; D is uncertain. This CDR3 comprises 12 residues. Between the trimmed V and J ends, which lost 3 bases and 6 bases, there was a span of 5 bases. Looked up from germline, CDR1 is MDHEN and CDR2 is SYDVKM.

This clone was picked up a small number of times. The CDR3 sequence is CASSSTSGGQETQYF. CDR3 nucleotides: TGTGCCAGCAGCTCGACTAGCGGGGGACAAGAGACCCAGTACTTC. The chain recombines TRBV7-2 with TRBJ2-5, with 12 bases matching TRBD2. V gave up 4 bases and J gave up 2 bases; unmatched junction bases: 2. The CDR3 is 15 residues long. The germline V gene has CDR1 SGHTA and CDR2 FQGNSA.

This clone was picked up one time. The V call is TRBV25-1, the J call TRBJ2-7; 9 positions match TRBD2. The germline V gene encodes CDR1 MGHDK and CDR2 SYGVNS. There are 14 residues in the CDR3. The junction had 5 bases not matched to a gene; V was cut back by 4 bases and J by 4 bases. CDR3 amino acids: CASSGLRGGYEQYF. The CDR3 DNA is TGTGCCAGCAGTGGCTTGCGGGGGGGTTACGAGCAGTACTTC.

The rearrangement uses TRBV7-6 and TRBJ2-2; the D gene is possibly TRBD2 (6 bases). The CDR3 runs to 13 residues. The germline CDR1 and CDR2 sequences are SGHVS and FNYEAQ. The CDR3 is CASGGVGTGELFF. CDR3 nucleotides: TGTGCGAGCGGCGGGGTCGGCACCGGGGAGCTGTTTTTT. The full variable domain, completed using reference TRBV7-6 and TRBJ2-2, is GAGVSQSPRYKVTKRGQDVALRCDPISGHVSLYWYRQALGQGPEFLTYFNYEAQQDKSGLPNDRFSAERPEGSISTLTIQRTEQRDSAMYRCASGGVGTGELFFGEGSRLTVL.

This chain connects TRBV4-1 to TRBJ2-3; possible D gene TRBD2, 6 bases. Trimming removed 0 bases from V and 0 bases from J, with 10 bases in between. CDR1 is MGHRA and CDR2 is YSYEKL in the germline V gene. The CDR3 is 16 amino acids. Here the CDR3 reads CASSQDGGTSTDTQYF. CDR3 nucleotide sequence: TGCGCCAGCAGCCAAGATGGGGGGACTAGCACAGATACGCAGTATTTT.

V usage is TRBV5-1 and J usage is TRBJ2-7; perhaps TRBD1 as D (8 bases). CDR3 size: 16 residues. Trimming cost V 0 bases and J 3 bases, with 16 bases left between them. CDR1 is SGHRS and CDR2 is YFSETQ in the germline V gene. CDR3 sequence: CASSLVGGTGLYEQYF. The DNA of the CDR3 is TGCGCCAGCAGCTTGGTGGGAGGGACAGGTCTCTACGAGCAGTACTTC.

For the CDR3, the DNA is TGCAGCGTTCGGGGGTGGCCCCTTGGAAACACCATATATTTT. Translated: CSVRGWPLGNTIYF. The chain carries TRBV29-1 and TRBJ1-3, with a possible D match to TRBD1 (5 bases). V was shortened by 5 bases and J by 3 bases, with 14 bases between the two germline ends. The CDR3 is made up of 14 amino acids. From germline, CDR1 is SQVTM and CDR2 ANQGSEA. Drawing the rest from reference TRBV29-1 and TRBJ1-3, the complete variable domain is SAVISQKPSRDICQRGTSLTIQCQVDSQVTMMFWYRQQPGQSLTLIATANQGSEATYESGFVIDKFPISRPNLTFSTLTVSNMSPEDSSIYLCSVRGWPLGNTIYFGEGSWLTVV.

The V call is TRBV28, the J call TRBJ2-7, with D possibly being TRBD1 (5 bases). The V and J ends lost 5 bases and 1 base respectively, with 18 bases between them. Germline V gives CDR1 MDHEN, CDR2 SYDVKM. The CDR3 spans 16 residues. This CDR3 reads CASSPRTLIGSYEQYF. Here the CDR3 DNA reads TGTGCCAGCAGTCCACGGACACTTATAGGATCCTACGAGCAGTACTTC.

The CDR3, as DNA: TGTGCCAGCAGCCGATATCCAGGGGGTATCTCCTACAATGAGCAGTTCTTC. This sequence encodes CASSRYPGGISYNEQFF. V usage is TRBV11-1 and J usage is TRBJ2-1; TRBD1 aligns across 7 bases. V shed 5 bases and J 0 bases; nucleotides not matched to a gene: 10. Germline V gives CDR1 SGHAT, CDR2 FQDESV (reference sequence). The CDR3 is made up of 17 amino acids.

The rearrangement links TRBV2 to TRBJ2-3; D is possibly TRBD1 (7 bases). Germline CDR1 reads SNHLY; CDR2 reads FYNNEI. This CDR3 region has 16 residues. Trimming removed 4 bases from V and 2 bases from J, with 16 bases in between. The DNA for the CDR3 is TGTGCCAGCAGTGGTCAGGGGGGCAGAGCCACAGATACGCAGTATTTT. Its translation: CASSGQGGRATDTQYF.

This sequence joins TRBV6-6 and TRBJ2-7; 9 nucleotides line up with TRBD1. This CDR3 is built from 14 residues. Germline trimming cut 2 bases from V and 5 bases from J; bases unmatched to any gene: 4. Per germline, CDR1 MNHNY and CDR2 SVGAGI (reference sequence). CDR3 DNA: TGTGCCAGCAGTTACATGACAGGGGGGAACGAGCAGTACTTC. It encodes CASSYMTGGNEQYF.

The V call is TRBV2, the J call TRBJ1-6; no clear D gene. This CDR3 comprises 15 residues. The germline V gene encodes CDR1 SNHLY and CDR2 FYNNEI. V was shortened by 7 bases and J by 7 bases, with 17 bases between the two germline ends. The DNA of the CDR3 is TGTGCCAGCATCGGGGTGCCTGATGGGAATTCACCCCTCCACTTT. This gives the protein CASIGVPDGNSPLHF.

In DNA, the CDR3 is TGCGCCAGCAGCCTAGGGGACAGGGCGCCAGATACGCAGTATTTT. The encoded protein is CASSLGDRAPDTQYF. The chain recombines TRBV5-1 with TRBJ2-3; 9 bases line up with TRBD1. Looked up from germline, CDR1 is SGHRS and CDR2 is YFSETQ. V lost 4 bases, J lost 4 bases, and 7 bases stayed unmatched. CDR3 length: 15 amino acids.

The rearrangement links TRBV7-9 to TRBJ2-1; D is unclear. The CDR3 contains 15 residues. Germline values: CDR1 SEHNR, CDR2 FQNEAQ (reference sequence). The ends were cut back, 1 base at V and 1 base at J, with 8 bases in the middle. The DNA of the CDR3 is TGTGCCAGCAGCTTAGGGCAGGTATCCTACAATGAGCAGTTCTTC. It is translated as CASSLGQVSYNEQFF.

The chain is built from TRBV5-4 and TRBJ2-5, with TRBD2 as a possible D gene (5 bases). Germline V gene data show CDR1 as SGHNT and CDR2 as YYREEE (reference sequence). V gave up 4 bases and J gave up 4 bases, with 11 bases separating them. The CDR3 covers 13 residues. The CDR3 DNA reads TGTGCCAGCAGCGAAAGAGGGCCAGAGACCCAGTACTTC. Translated, it gives CASSERGPETQYF.

On this clone itself: The junction does not match germline at one end; this may be a read error. This rearrangement joins TRBV5-1 to TRBJ1-2, with TRBD1 as a possible D gene (5 bases). CDR1 SGHRS and CDR2 YFSETQ come from the germline V gene. The length of the CDR3 is 15 residues. The CDR3 nucleotides read TGCGCCAGCAGCTTGGAAACTGCAGGGAGGGATGGCTACCCCTTC. Translation gives CASSLETAGRDGYPF.

This clone has a handful of counts. The chain carries TRBV6-5 and TRBJ2-5; 7 nucleotides line up with TRBD2. Germline loops: CDR1 MNHEY, CDR2 SVGAGI. The CDR3 contains 14 residues. V was pared by 2 bases and J by 2 bases, with 2 bases of the junction left unmatched. CDR3 in DNA: TGTGCCAGCAGTTACGGGGGGGGGCAAGAGACCCAGTACTTC. Translating it yields CASSYGGGQETQYF.

On this clone: The junction does not match germline at one end; this may be a read error. This chain links TRBV6-1 with TRBJ1-5; perhaps TRBD1 as D (5 bases). The germline CDR1 and CDR2 sequences are MNHNS and SASEGT. The CDR3 contains 15 residues. The CDR3: CASSEGAGGGQPQNF. The CDR3 nucleotides are TGTGCCAGCAGTGAAGGTGCGGGGGGTGGCCAGCCCCAGAATTTT.

Worth noting for this clone: A junction boundary mismatches the germline segment, possibly from a read error. The CDR3 sequence is CASSQVLNSPLNF. CDR3 DNA sequence: TGTGCCAGCAGCCAAGTACTCAATTCACCCCTCAACTTT. This rearrangement joins TRBV4-2 to TRBJ1-6, with unresolved D. CDR3 size: 13 residues. Germline V gene sequence: CDR1 LGHNA, CDR2 YNFKEQ.

V gene TRBV5-4 combines with J gene TRBJ2-7; 8 bases match TRBD1. The germline CDR1 and CDR2 sequences are SGHNT and YYREEE (reference sequence). This CDR3 has 13 residues. Trimming cost V 3 bases and J 5 bases; bases outside gene matches: 4. CDR3 nucleotide sequence: TGTGCCAGCAGCTCGACAGGGGTCAACGAGCAGTACTTC. It specifies CASSSTGVNEQYF.

V gene TRBV19 combines with J gene TRBJ2-6; D might be TRBD1 (6 bases). This CDR3 spans 16 amino acids. Germline CDR1 LNHDA, CDR2 SQIVND (reference sequence). The V end was cut by 3 bases, the J end by 3 bases, with 12 bases between. CDR3: CASSIIQGVGANVLTF. In DNA, the CDR3 is TGTGCCAGTAGTATTATACAGGGAGTTGGGGCCAACGTCCTGACTTTC.

J is TRBJ1-1 and V is TRBV4-3; 7 bases map to TRBD1. This CDR3 contains 16 residues. Germline CDR1 and CDR2: LGHNA and YSLEER. Germline trimming cut 0 bases from V and 4 bases from J; bases unmatched to any gene: 8. The CDR3 region has the DNA TGCGCCAGCAGCCAAGAAATAGGGCAGGGGGTCACTGAAGCTTTCTTT. Amino acid sequence: CASSQEIGQGVTEAFF.

Comments on this clone: One junction end does not reproduce the germline sequence, and a read error may be involved. The rearrangement joins TRBV5-1 to TRBJ1-4; 7 bases fit TRBD1. CDR3 length: 15 amino acids. CDR1 and CDR2 from the germline V gene are SGHRS and YFSETQ. The CDR3 region has the DNA TGCGCCAACAGCTTGGAGACAGGGAGAAATGAAAAACTGTTTTTT. Translation: CANSLETGRNEKLFF.

Here the CDR3 DNA reads TGTGCCAGCAGTTCGTGGACGGGAGAGGAGACCCAGTACTTC. It is translated as CASSSWTGEETQYF. V usage is TRBV27 and J usage is TRBJ2-5, with D tentatively TRBD2 (6 bases). V was trimmed by 4 bases and J by 5 bases, leaving 14 bases between them. The CDR3 has 14 amino acids. The germline V gene has CDR1 MNHEY and CDR2 SMNVEV (reference sequence).

CDR3 protein: CASSPLQGYDEQYF. CDR3 in DNA: TGTGCCAGCAGCCCTTTACAGGGTTACGACGAGCAGTACTTC. The genes are TRBV9 and TRBJ2-7; D may be TRBD1 (6 bases). Per germline, CDR1 SGDLS and CDR2 YYNGEE. The CDR3 contains 14 residues. The V gene lost 4 bases and the J gene lost 5 bases, with 16 bases spanning the gap.

The CDR3 loop is CASSGLGGGANTGELFF. In DNA, the CDR3 is TGTGCCAGCAGCGGACTGGGAGGAGGCGCGAACACCGGGGAGCTGTTTTTT. The V and J genes are TRBV9 and TRBJ2-2; TRBD2 might be the D (6 bases). Germline V gives CDR1 SGDLS, CDR2 YYNGEE. CDR3 length: 17 residues. V lost 3 bases to trimming and J lost 0 bases, with 15 bases between them.

The chain has TRBV14 and TRBJ1-2, with 7 nucleotides matching TRBD1. CDR3 length: 14 residues. J lost 8 bases, V lost 1 base, and 7 bases had no gene match. Germline V lookup: CDR1 SGHDN, CDR2 FVKESK. DNA of the CDR3: TGTGCCAGCAGCCAAGTACAGGGGATGGGGGGCTACACCTTC. Protein sequence: CASSQVQGMGGYTF. The complete variable domain, with remaining parts taken from reference TRBV14 and TRBJ1-2, reads EAGVTQFPSHSVIEKGQTVTLRCDPISGHDNLYWYRRVMGKEIKFLLHFVKESKQDESGMPNNRFLAERTGGTYSTLKVQPAELEDSGVYFCASSQVQGMGGYTFGSGTRLTVV.

This clone was counted a few times. The chain carries TRBV28 and TRBJ2-1; D gene uncertain. The ends were cut back, 3 bases at V and 7 bases at J, with 10 bases in the middle. Looked up from germline, CDR1 is MDHEN and CDR2 is SYDVKM. The CDR3 covers 13 residues. As DNA, the CDR3 is TGTGCCAGCAGTTTCCCCCCTCCGAATGAGCAGTTCTTC. Amino acid sequence: CASSFPPPNEQFF. The entire variable domain, with the rest obtained from reference TRBV28 and TRBJ2-1, is as follows: DVKVTQSSRYLVKRTGEKVFLECVQDMDHENMFWYRQDPGLGLRLIYFSYDVKMKEKGDIPEGYSVSREKKERFSLILESASTNQTSMYLCASSFPPPNEQFFGPGTRLTVL.

V and J are TRBV11-3 and TRBJ2-1, with TRBD1 matching 7 bases. This CDR3 has 14 amino acids. Germline lookup yields CDR1 SGHNT and CDR2 YENEEA. Trimming at V came to 5 bases and at J to 3 bases, leaving 4 bases not matched to a gene. In nucleotides, the CDR3 is TGTGCCAGCAGCCGGACAGGAGACTACAATGAGCAGTTCTTC. This encodes CASSRTGDYNEQFF.

Regarding this clone: An end of the junction does not agree with germline; a read error may underlie this. J is TRBJ1-2 and V is TRBV9; 11 bases align to TRBD1. Germline V lookup: CDR1 SGDLS, CDR2 YYNGEE. The CDR3 extends over 17 amino acids. CDR3 sequence: CASSAGQGASQNYGYPF. CDR3 coding DNA: TGTGCCAGCAGCGCCGGACAGGGGGCGTCTCAGAACTATGGCTACCCCTTC.